This T cell receptor beta chain appears in the sequencing data of a study of siplizumab effects on memory and regulatory T cells. Unstimulated naive, memory, effector memory and TEMRA subsets from three donor pairs have been sequenced, the authors report. After removal of 7 bases from V and 4 bases from J, the junction contained 8 bases not matched to a gene. Germline V gene lookup returns CDR1 MNHEY and CDR2 SVGAGI. CDR3 length: 15 residues. Study conclusions and caveats: It was not possible to assign a naive or memory phenotype to roughly 75-97% of proliferating CD4+ or CD8+ clones. A mean of approximately 70% of mappable alloreactive CD4+ clones were Treg-derived with siplizumab, compared with 26.9% in controls.

TCRdb's table, derived via immunoSEQ multiplex PCR, lists solely in-frame clones and lacks some. Altogether 55,000 to 80,000 clones are present, about 80% being singletons, with the ten largest covering about 0.41%. Points on this clone: The antigen is unknown.

The origin of this receptor is a human donor in good health. The chain has TRBV6-5 and TRBJ2-5; 11 nucleotides match TRBD2. Sequencing was done on a sample of memory CD4+ T cells sorted from blood. The CDR3 bases are TGTGCCAGCAAGTGGGATAGCGGGGGGGCAGAGACCCAGTACTTC. It yields the protein CASKWDSGGAETQYF.